The 14 T cell receptor beta chains reported below all come from one sample, sequenced in a study of T-cell reconstitution after alpha-beta-depleted transplantation in children. Preparation of the TCRbeta library used unique molecular identifiers. From the PCR reads, TCRdb called clonotypes with MiXCR, one entry per CDR3 protein. The sample gives under 750,000 distinct CDR3 sequences, about 21% of which show up once; 13% to 15% is in the top ten. Sample: PBMCs, mostly from graft donor cells, taken 360 days after TCRalphabeta/CD19-depleted stem cell transplant. The origin of the receptors is a boy in the first two years of life who had a stem cell transplant for acute myeloid leukemia, so the T cells may come from the graft donor.

This clonotype was detected many times. This sequence joins TRBV12-3 or TRBV12-4 and TRBJ2-2; 16 bases line up with TRBD2. The J segment lost 0 bases and the V segment lost 5 bases, leaving 6 bases of the junction unmatched. CDR3 size: 19 residues. Here the CDR3 DNA reads TGTGCCAGCAGTCGAACCGGGACTAGCGGGGGGGCGAACACCGGGGAGCTGTTTTTT. This sequence encodes CASSRTGTSGGANTGELFF.

This clonotype was detected a few times. The V call is TRBV6-2 or TRBV6-3, the J call TRBJ2-1; possible D gene TRBD1, 5 bases. The CDR3 totals 16 residues. The germline V gene has CDR1 MNHEY and CDR2 SVGEGT. The V end lost 2 bases, the J end lost 0 bases, and 11 bases lay between the germline ends. The CDR3 spells CASSYGTGPSYNEQFF. The DNA of the CDR3 is TGTGCCAGCAGTTACGGTACAGGCCCCTCCTACAATGAGCAGTTCTTC.

The gene calls are TRBV6-5 and TRBJ1-2; D remains ambiguous. This CDR3 region has 13 residues. Trimming shortened V by 0 bases and J by 8 bases, and 10 bases separated the two germline ends. Germline assignment: CDR1 MNHEY and CDR2 SVGAGI. DNA for the CDR3: TGTGCCAGCAGTTACTCGCACCAGCTCGGCTACACCTTC. It codes for CASSYSHQLGYTF.

This clonotype was seen a few times. The chain carries TRBV12-5 and TRBJ2-1, with D possibly matching TRBD1 (8 bases). Germline CDR1 reads LGHNT; CDR2 reads FRNRAP. The CDR3 is made up of 19 amino acids. Trimming removed 5 bases at V and 6 bases at J, with 29 bases between. CDR3 in amino acids: CASGPVFRTGLGEGNEQFF. The DNA for the CDR3 is TGTGCTAGTGGTCCCGTTTTCCGGACAGGGCTAGGGGAGGGCAATGAGCAGTTCTTC.

The V and J genes are TRBV20-1 and TRBJ2-2; TRBD2 agrees at 9 bases. CDR1 and CDR2 (germline): DFQATT, SNEGSKA (reference sequence). The V and J ends lost 2 bases and 3 bases, in that order; junction bases with no gene match: 7. The CDR3 is made up of 16 amino acids. CDR3 sequence: CSARIAGATDTGELFF. CDR3 bases: TGCAGTGCTAGAATAGCGGGGGCAACTGACACCGGGGAGCTGTTTTTT.

The genes are TRBV6-1 and TRBJ1-5; the D gene is possibly TRBD1 (6 bases). CDR3 length: 15 residues. The ends were cut back, 6 bases at V and 0 bases at J, with 12 bases in the middle. Germline values: CDR1 MNHNS, CDR2 SASEGT. The CDR3 loop is CASRVTGYSNQPQHF. The CDR3 DNA is TGTGCCAGCAGAGTGACAGGATATAGCAATCAGCCCCAGCATTTT.

This clonotype was seen only a few times. V usage is TRBV27 and J usage is TRBJ2-1; D is uncertain. The germline CDR1 and CDR2 sequences are MNHEY and SMNVEV (reference sequence). The CDR3 covers 12 residues. V lost 5 bases, J lost 8 bases, and 10 bases lay in between. The DNA for the CDR3 is TGTGCCAGCAGTACCCAGCCCGATGAGCAGTTCTTC. It specifies CASSTQPDEQFF.

In regard to this clonotype: A read error may account for a junction end that differs from germline. J is TRBJ2-3 and V is TRBV5-1; D remains ambiguous. Per the germline V gene, CDR1 is SGHRS and CDR2 is YFSETQ. CDR3 size: 14 residues. CDR3 amino acids: CTSSLPKGTDTQYF. In DNA, the CDR3 is TGCACCAGCAGCTTACCCAAGGGCACAGATACGCAGTATTTT.

This rearrangement joins TRBV20-1 to TRBJ1-4; the D is unclear. This CDR3 is 13 amino acids long. Deletions cut 0 bases from V and 5 bases from J, with 7 bases between. Germline V gene sequence: CDR1 DFQATT, CDR2 SNEGSKA (reference sequence). CDR3 DNA: TGCAGTGCTAGAGAGCCGTCGAATGAAAAACTGTTTTTT. It yields the protein CSAREPSNEKLFF.

Concerning this clonotype: This sequence may be a read error, since a much larger clone differs from it by one base. Likely a read error: the CDR3 ends without its conserved phenylalanine or tryptophan. The J gene is TRBJ2-1, the V gene TRBV15; D remains ambiguous. Germline loops: CDR1 LNHNV, CDR2 YYDKDF (reference sequence). V was clipped by 2 bases and J by 6 bases, with 17 bases between them. The CDR3 covers 16 residues. The CDR3 bases are TGTGCCACCAGCAGACGATCCGGGCCGTCCACCAATGAGCAGTTCTCC. Amino acid sequence: CATSRRSGPSTNEQFS.

This rearrangement joins TRBV29-1 to TRBJ2-3; D call uncertain. This CDR3 contains 13 residues. Germline V gives CDR1 SQVTM, CDR2 ANQGSEA. Trimming pared 2 bases from V and 2 bases from J, leaving 8 bases between. The CDR3 bases are TGCAGCGTTGAAATAGGGTACACAGATACGCAGTATTTT. Its protein is CSVEIGYTDTQYF.

The V gene is TRBV28, the J gene TRBJ2-4; the match to TRBD1 covers 7 bases. Germline CDR1 and CDR2: MDHEN and SYDVKM. Trimming at V came to 5 bases and at J to 4 bases, leaving 8 bases not matched to a gene. This CDR3 is built from 15 residues. CDR3 in amino acids: CASSPGGTEKNIQYF. The CDR3 nucleotides are TGTGCCAGCAGTCCCGGTGGGACAGAGAAAAACATTCAGTACTTC.

This clonotype was picked up one time. The chain combines TRBV18 with TRBJ1-4; TRBD1 matches at 7 bases. CDR3 length: 12 amino acids. V trimming: 5 bases; J trimming: 8 bases; junction bases outside the gene matches: 2. Germline V lookup: CDR1 KGHSH, CDR2 LQKENI. The CDR3 is CASSGTEEKLFF. In nucleotides, the CDR3 is TGTGCCAGCTCAGGGACAGAGGAAAAACTGTTTTTT.

This clonotype has only a few counts. The chain recombines TRBV6-5 with TRBJ2-1; D might be TRBD1 or TRBD2, each matching 5 bases. The CDR3 contains 13 residues. Germline loops: CDR1 MNHEY, CDR2 SVGAGI. Trimming pared 4 bases from V and 5 bases from J, leaving 9 bases between. CDR3 DNA sequence: TGTGCCAGCAGTTCGAGGGGCCACAATGAGCAGTTCTTC. Protein product: CASSSRGHNEQFF.